Included here is one TCR beta chain sequence, with context. TCRdb processed the 5' RACE reads anew with MiXCR; each CDR3 protein has one entry. The top ten clones hold under 15% of a sample with approximately 600,000 distinct CDR3 sequences, around an eighth of them seen once. The sample belongs to a study of T cells after yellow fever vaccination. This CDR3 has 16 amino acids. From germline, CDR1 is SGHNT and CDR2 YENEEA. V was clipped by 5 bases and J by 0 bases, with 14 bases between them. This sequence was found in a man aged 25-45 years who received the YFV17D yellow fever vaccine. The sample here was PBMCs, taken on the day of the yellow fever booster vaccination. V usage is TRBV11-3 and J usage is TRBJ2-1, with no clear D. CDR3 sequence reads: CASSARSGSSYNEQFF. As DNA, the CDR3 is TGTGCCAGCAGCGCAAGAAGTGGCAGCTCCTACAATGAGCAGTTCTTC.